This passage covers 29 T cell receptor beta chains from one sample sequenced in a study of T cells after yellow fever vaccination. From the 5' RACE reads, TCRdb called clonotypes with MiXCR, one entry per CDR3 protein. The table shows 250,000 or so distinct CDR3 sequences, with approximately 3.6% occurring only once. The material sequenced was PBMCs, taken 15 days after the yellow fever booster vaccination. The source of these receptors is a man younger than 30 who received the YFV17D yellow fever vaccine.

This clonotype was seen repeatedly, ten times or more. This chain connects TRBV5-1 to TRBJ1-1, with 9 bases aligning to TRBD1. The CDR3 runs to 15 residues. From germline, CDR1 is SGHRS and CDR2 YFSETQ. Germline trimming cut 4 bases from V and 4 bases from J; bases unmatched to any gene: 8. The CDR3 DNA reads TGCGCCAGCAGCCCAAGGGGACAGGGAATCACTGAAGCTTTCTTT. This sequence encodes CASSPRGQGITEAFF.

Ten or more counts support this clonotype. The V call is TRBV5-1, the J call TRBJ2-3; unclear D gene. The CDR3 consists of 13 residues. The germline CDR1 and CDR2 sequences are SGHRS and YFSETQ. Trimming removed 0 bases at V and 6 bases at J, with 8 bases between. CDR3 nucleotides: TGCGCCAGCAGCTTGGTGTTGTGGGATACGCAGTATTTT. It yields the protein CASSLVLWDTQYF.

In this sample, this clonotype turned up a few times. The rearrangement uses TRBV20-1 and TRBJ1-4; D is unresolved. V was shortened by 0 bases and J by 6 bases, with 8 bases between the two germline ends. This CDR3 spans 13 amino acids. CDR1 DFQATT and CDR2 SNEGSKA come from the germline V gene (reference sequence). The CDR3 sequence is CSARDGADEKLFF. The CDR3, as DNA: TGCAGTGCTAGAGATGGTGCCGATGAAAAACTGTTTTTT.

This clonotype was detected ten times or more. The chain combines TRBV12-3 or TRBV12-4 with TRBJ2-7; no clear D. The CDR3 consists of 13 residues. V was clipped by 6 bases and J by 4 bases, with 13 bases between them. The CDR3 nucleotides are TGTGCCAGCAGCCCTCACCCAGATTACGAGCAGTACTTC. Residues: CASSPHPDYEQYF.

In its sample, this clonotype was seen many times. V is TRBV5-5 and J is TRBJ2-3; 14 positions match TRBD2. This CDR3 contains 16 residues. Germline V gene sequence: CDR1 SGHKS, CDR2 YYEKEE (reference sequence). Unmatched junction bases numbered 6, after V lost 4 bases and J lost 5 bases. CDR3 nucleotide sequence: TGTGCCAGCAGCATTCGACTAGCGGGGGGGCAAGATACGCAGTATTTT. It specifies CASSIRLAGGQDTQYF.

This clonotype was detected many times. The V gene is TRBV12-3 or TRBV12-4, the J gene TRBJ1-1, with 10 bases lining up with TRBD1. The CDR3 runs to 16 residues. V was clipped by 6 bases and J by 6 bases; unmatched bases: 13. CDR3 sequence: CASSPDRGSLGAEAFF. CDR3 coding DNA: TGTGCCAGCAGCCCGGACAGGGGGTCTCTGGGGGCTGAAGCTTTCTTT.

The J gene is TRBJ1-2, the V gene TRBV20-1, with D possibly TRBD1 on 5 matching bases. Germline V gene lookup returns CDR1 DFQATT and CDR2 SNEGSKA (reference sequence). This CDR3 has 11 amino acids. V dropped 7 bases and J dropped 4 bases, with 10 bases sitting between them. The CDR3 region is CSVPQAYGYTF. The CDR3 region has the DNA TGCAGTGTTCCACAGGCCTATGGCTACACCTTC.

This clonotype was detected ten times or more. The chain employs TRBV7-9 and TRBJ2-3; possibly TRBD1 or TRBD2 for D (5 bases each). CDR1 SEHNR and CDR2 FQNEAQ come from the germline V gene (reference sequence). The CDR3 has 15 amino acids. V lost 2 bases and J lost 3, with 12 bases in between. CDR3 in amino acids: CASSLSLWGTDTQYF. In nucleotides, the CDR3 is TGTGCCAGCAGCTTATCTCTCTGGGGGACAGATACGCAGTATTTT.

This clonotype was seen at least ten times. The V and J genes are TRBV6-5 and TRBJ2-5, with a possible D match to TRBD1 (6 bases). CDR1 is MNHEY, CDR2 SVGAGI, per germline. V was cut by 4 bases and J by 5 bases, with 14 bases left in between. This CDR3 spans 14 amino acids. The chain's CDR3 is CASSSGGIGETQYF. As DNA, the CDR3 is TGTGCCAGCAGTTCTGGGGGCATCGGTGAGACCCAGTACTTC.

This clonotype was detected ten times or more. V and J are TRBV7-2 and TRBJ2-7; the D is unclear. Trimming left V 1 base short and J 7 bases short, with 14 bases between. The CDR3 sequence is 14 residues long. The germline CDR1 and CDR2 sequences are SGHTA and FQGNSA. The CDR3: CASSLGRLVEEQYF. For the CDR3, the DNA is TGTGCCAGCAGCTTAGGAAGGTTGGTGGAGGAGCAGTACTTC. The variable domain in full, completed from reference TRBV7-2 and TRBJ2-7, reads GAGVSQSPSNKVTEKGKDVELRCDPISGHTALYWYRQSLGQGLEFLIYFQGNSAPDKSGLPSDRFSAERTGGSVSTLTIQRTQQEDSAVYLCASSLGRLVEEQYFGPGTRLTVT.

A few counts support this clonotype. The rearrangement links TRBV18 to TRBJ1-1, with a possible D match to TRBD1 (5 bases). Trimming took 2 bases from V and 5 from J, leaving 12 bases between them. The CDR3 spans 14 residues. From germline, CDR1 is KGHSH and CDR2 LQKENI. The CDR3 nucleotides read TGTGCCAGCTCACCAGGGGGTGGGTGGACTGAAGCTTTCTTT. Translation: CASSPGGGWTEAFF.

This clonotype was detected ten times or more. The chain couples TRBV25-1 to TRBJ2-3; 10 positions agree with TRBD1. Germline CDR1 and CDR2: MGHDK and SYGVNS. V was pared by 11 bases and J by 0 bases, with 2 bases of the junction left unmatched. This CDR3 comprises 13 residues. The CDR3 reads CAGGQGSTDTQYF. CDR3 DNA: TGTGCCGGGGGACAGGGGAGCACAGATACGCAGTATTTT.

This clonotype was detected many times. The V gene is TRBV5-1, the J gene TRBJ2-1; 9 bases are shared with TRBD2. CDR1 and CDR2 (germline): SGHRS, YFSETQ. This CDR3 comprises 17 residues. The V segment lost 0 bases and the J segment 3 bases; nucleotides outside the gene matches: 7. CDR3 coding DNA: TGCGCCAGCAGCTTGGCCCCAGGGCGGGGGGGCTACAATGAGCAGTTCTTC. The encoded protein is CASSLAPGRGGYNEQFF. Variable domain in full (rest from reference TRBV5-1 and TRBJ2-1): KAGVTQTPRYLIKTRGQQVTLSCSPISGHRSVSWYQQTPGQGLQFLFEYFSETQRNKGNFPGRFSGRQFSNSRSEMNVSTLELGDSALYLCASSLAPGRGGYNEQFFGPGTRLTVL.

This clonotype was observed at least ten times. V is TRBV5-1 and J is TRBJ2-3; TRBD2 aligns across 8 bases. J gave up 4 bases and V 3 bases, and 7 bases lay outside the gene matches. This CDR3 region has 15 residues. Germline assignment: CDR1 SGHRS and CDR2 YFSETQ. In nucleotides, the CDR3 is TGCGCCAGCAGCTCGGGGGGGCCGCGTGCAGATACGCAGTATTTT. Its protein is CASSSGGPRADTQYF.

This clonotype appeared many times. This rearrangement joins TRBV5-1 to TRBJ1-1; D unresolved. CDR1 and CDR2 from the germline V gene are SGHRS and YFSETQ. Trimming removed 4 bases from V and 3 bases from J, with 10 bases in between. The CDR3 has 13 residues. CDR3 nucleotides: TGCGCCAGCAGCCCTGCGTCGGACACTGAAGCTTTCTTT. This codes for CASSPASDTEAFF.

This clonotype was seen repeatedly, ten times or more. The rearrangement uses TRBV6-6 and TRBJ1-1; D not resolved. The V and J ends lost 7 bases and 1 base respectively, with 13 bases between them. The CDR3 sequence is 14 residues long. The V gene's germline CDR1 is MNHNY and CDR2 SVGAGI (reference sequence). The CDR3 spells CASKTGPRNTEAFF. In nucleotides, the CDR3 is TGTGCCAGCAAAACCGGACCGAGGAACACTGAAGCTTTCTTT.

This clonotype has at least ten counts. The chain recombines TRBV20-1 with TRBJ2-3, with D tentatively TRBD1 (5 bases). CDR1 is DFQATT and CDR2 is SNEGSKA in the germline V gene (reference sequence). This CDR3 comprises 16 residues. Trimming took 0 bases from V and 6 from J, leaving 19 bases between them. Written as DNA, the CDR3 is TGCAGTGCTAGAGATAGTCGACAGACATACACGGATACGCAGTATTTT. Encoded protein: CSARDSRQTYTDTQYF.

This clonotype has a count of ten or more. This chain links TRBV10-3 with TRBJ1-4; 8 nucleotides match TRBD1. V shed 6 bases, J shed 5 bases, and the junction held 5 bases outside the gene matches. Germline V lookup: CDR1 ENHRY, CDR2 SYGVKD. This CDR3 has 14 residues. The DNA for the CDR3 is TGTGCCATCAGCCGGGACAGGTCAAATGAAAAACTGTTTTTT. Its protein is CAISRDRSNEKLFF.

This clonotype was counted at least ten times. The chain uses TRBV12-3 or TRBV12-4 and TRBJ1-6; D is unresolved. The CDR3 is made up of 14 amino acids. The germline V and J ends were trimmed by 7 bases and 10 bases, with 17 bases remaining between them. This CDR3 reads CASTTDLVGSPLHF. In nucleotides, the CDR3 is TGTGCCAGCACGACCGACCTGGTTGGGTCACCCCTCCACTTT.

The sample holds many counts of this clonotype. DNA of the CDR3: TGTGCCAGCAGTTGGCGAAACTACGAGCAGTACTTC. As protein: CASSWRNYEQYF. The gene calls are TRBV12-3 or TRBV12-4 and TRBJ2-7; the D is unclear. CDR3 size: 12 residues. Trimming stripped 4 bases from V and 3 bases from J, with 7 bases between.

The table lists this clonotype with many counts. This sequence joins TRBV27 and TRBJ2-7; maybe TRBD1 (5 bases). The ends were cut back, 5 bases at V and 0 bases at J, with 11 bases in the middle. Germline V gene sequence: CDR1 MNHEY, CDR2 SMNVEV (reference sequence). CDR3 length equals 14 residues. The CDR3 reads CASSPTQVSYEQYF. The CDR3 region has the DNA TGTGCCAGCAGTCCCACACAGGTCTCCTACGAGCAGTACTTC.

This clonotype was seen many times. V gene TRBV20-1 combines with J gene TRBJ2-3, with 10 bases aligning to TRBD2. Germline CDR1 and CDR2: DFQATT and SNEGSKA (reference sequence). J lost 5 bases, V lost 1 base, and 3 bases had no gene match. The CDR3 runs 14 residues. The CDR3 spells CSARVAGGKDTQYF. CDR3 nucleotides: TGCAGTGCTAGAGTAGCGGGGGGTAAAGATACGCAGTATTTT.

There are many counts of this clonotype. The chain carries TRBV27 and TRBJ1-5; 9 positions match TRBD1. CDR3 size: 14 residues. The germline V gene encodes CDR1 MNHEY and CDR2 SMNVEV (reference sequence). The V segment lost 5 bases and the J segment 6 bases; nucleotides outside the gene matches: 5. In DNA form, the CDR3 reads TGTGCCAGCAGTCCTACAGGGGGCAGTCAGCCCCAGCATTTT. Its translation is CASSPTGGSQPQHF.

This clonotype was detected many times. The CDR3 DNA is TGTGCCAGTAGTATGGACGACTATGGCTACACCTTC. This translates into CASSMDDYGYTF. This chain links TRBV19 with TRBJ1-2; D is ambiguous. V was clipped by 3 bases and J by 3 bases, with 5 bases between them. CDR1 and CDR2 (germline): LNHDA, SQIVND (reference sequence). The CDR3 loop spans 12 amino acids.

In this sample, this clonotype turned up many times. This chain uses TRBV5-1 with TRBJ1-1; possible D gene TRBD1, 6 bases. The germline CDR1 and CDR2 sequences are SGHRS and YFSETQ. Trimming removed 5 bases from V and 0 bases from J, with 20 bases in between. The CDR3 contains 17 residues. The CDR3 sequence is CASSRGRGGSLNTEAFF. The CDR3, as DNA: TGCGCCAGCAGTCGGGGCAGGGGAGGGAGCTTGAACACTGAAGCTTTCTTT.

This clonotype was seen once. A clone one base away is much larger, so this may be a read error. The gene calls are TRBV27 and TRBJ1-2; D gene ambiguous. The germline V gene has CDR1 MNHEY and CDR2 SMNVEV (reference sequence). The CDR3 contains 12 residues. The CDR3 spells CDSYGANYGYTF. The DNA of the CDR3 is TGTGACAGCTACGGGGCTAACTATGGCTACACCTTC.

Many counts were recorded for this clonotype. This chain connects TRBV6-5 to TRBJ1-2; no clear D gene. The CDR3 length is 13 residues. Germline V CDR1 and CDR2: MNHEY, SVGAGI. V was clipped by 7 bases and J by 4 bases, with 13 bases between them. CDR3: CASIDQEGYGYTF. CDR3 sequence (DNA): TGTGCCAGCATTGACCAGGAGGGCTATGGCTACACCTTC.

In this sample, this clonotype turned up many times. The rearrangement links TRBV18 to TRBJ2-1, with unresolved D. Per germline, CDR1 KGHSH and CDR2 LQKENI. This CDR3 contains 13 residues. Trimming removed 0 bases from V and 12 bases from J, with 12 bases in between. CDR3 sequence (DNA): TGTGCCAGCTCACCACCGGGCGCCGTCGGGCAGTTCTTC. The encoded protein is CASSPPGAVGQFF.

This clonotype has more than one count but fewer than ten. The V and J genes are TRBV28 and TRBJ1-1; D call uncertain. The ends were cut back, 4 bases at V and 7 bases at J, with 7 bases in the middle. CDR1 is MDHEN, CDR2 SYDVKM, per germline. The CDR3 is made up of 11 amino acids. CDR3 region: CASSSRGEAFF. DNA of the CDR3: TGTGCCAGCAGTTCACGCGGTGAAGCTTTCTTT.